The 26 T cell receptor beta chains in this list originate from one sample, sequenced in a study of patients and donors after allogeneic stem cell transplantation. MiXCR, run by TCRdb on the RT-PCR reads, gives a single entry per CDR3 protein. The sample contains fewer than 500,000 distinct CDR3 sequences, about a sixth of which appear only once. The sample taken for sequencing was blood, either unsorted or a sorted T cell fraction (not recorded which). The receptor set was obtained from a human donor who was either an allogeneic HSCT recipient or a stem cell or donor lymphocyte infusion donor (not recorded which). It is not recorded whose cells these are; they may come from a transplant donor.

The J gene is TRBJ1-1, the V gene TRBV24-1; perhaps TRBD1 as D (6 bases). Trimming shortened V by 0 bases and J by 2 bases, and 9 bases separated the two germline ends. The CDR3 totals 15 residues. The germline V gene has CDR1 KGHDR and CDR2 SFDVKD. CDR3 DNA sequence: TGTGCCACCAGTGATTTGCCTGGGACAAACACTGAAGCTTTCTTT. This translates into CATSDLPGTNTEAFF.

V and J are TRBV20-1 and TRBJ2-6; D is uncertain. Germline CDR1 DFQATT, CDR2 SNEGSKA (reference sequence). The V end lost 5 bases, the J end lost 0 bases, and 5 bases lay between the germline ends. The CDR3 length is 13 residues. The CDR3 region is CSAGNSGANVLTF. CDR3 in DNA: TGCAGTGCTGGGAACTCTGGGGCCAACGTCCTGACTTTC.

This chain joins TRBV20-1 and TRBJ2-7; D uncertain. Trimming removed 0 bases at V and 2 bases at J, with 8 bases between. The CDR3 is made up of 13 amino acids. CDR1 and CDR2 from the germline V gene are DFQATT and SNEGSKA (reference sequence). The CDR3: CSARDPQAYEQYF. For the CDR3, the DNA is TGCAGTGCTAGAGATCCACAAGCCTACGAGCAGTACTTC.

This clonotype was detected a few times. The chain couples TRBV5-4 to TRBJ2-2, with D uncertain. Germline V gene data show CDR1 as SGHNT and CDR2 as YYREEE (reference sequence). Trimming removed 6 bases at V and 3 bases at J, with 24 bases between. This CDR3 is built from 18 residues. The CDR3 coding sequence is TGTGCCAGCACCCCCGGAACCCACAGTGGTTGGGACACCGGGGAGCTGTTTTTT. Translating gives CASTPGTHSGWDTGELFF.

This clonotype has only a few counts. CDR3 sequence (DNA): TGTGCCAGCAGCTTAAACCTAGCGACCAAAAACATTCAGTACTTC. This codes for CASSLNLATKNIQYF. V and J are TRBV11-1 and TRBJ2-4, with D possibly being TRBD2 (6 bases). Deletions cut 2 bases from V and 2 bases from J, with 10 bases between. This CDR3 is built from 15 residues. Germline V gene data show CDR1 as SGHAT and CDR2 as FQDESV (reference sequence).

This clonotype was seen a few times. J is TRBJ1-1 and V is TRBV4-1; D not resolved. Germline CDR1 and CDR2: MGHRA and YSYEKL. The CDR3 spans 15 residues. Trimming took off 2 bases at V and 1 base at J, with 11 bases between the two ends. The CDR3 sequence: CASSQSGIWNTEAFF. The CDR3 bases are TGCGCCAGCAGCCAAAGCGGTATTTGGAACACTGAAGCTTTCTTT.

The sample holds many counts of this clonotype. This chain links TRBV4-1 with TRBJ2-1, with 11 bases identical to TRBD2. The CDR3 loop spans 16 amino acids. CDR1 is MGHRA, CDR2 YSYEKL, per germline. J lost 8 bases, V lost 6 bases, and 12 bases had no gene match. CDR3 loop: CASSRFSGRAMDEQFF. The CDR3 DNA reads TGCGCCAGCAGTCGATTTAGCGGGAGGGCCATGGATGAGCAGTTCTTC.

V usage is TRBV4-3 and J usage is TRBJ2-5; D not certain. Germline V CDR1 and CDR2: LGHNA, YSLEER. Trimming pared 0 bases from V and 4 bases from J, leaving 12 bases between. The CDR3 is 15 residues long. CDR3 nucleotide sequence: TGCGCCAGCAGCCAAGATAGGCTAGTACTAGAGACCCAGTACTTC. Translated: CASSQDRLVLETQYF.

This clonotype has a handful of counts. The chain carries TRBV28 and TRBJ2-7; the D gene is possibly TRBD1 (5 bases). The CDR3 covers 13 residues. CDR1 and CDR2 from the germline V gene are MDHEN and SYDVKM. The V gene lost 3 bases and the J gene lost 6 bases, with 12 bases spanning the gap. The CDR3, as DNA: TGTGCCAGCAGTTTTTGGGGAAGGGGCGAGCAGTACTTC. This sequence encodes CASSFWGRGEQYF.

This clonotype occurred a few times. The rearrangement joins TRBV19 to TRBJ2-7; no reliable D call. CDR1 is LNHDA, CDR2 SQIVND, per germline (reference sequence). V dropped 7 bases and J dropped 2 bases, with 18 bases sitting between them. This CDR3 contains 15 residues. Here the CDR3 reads CASILDRRNTYEQYF. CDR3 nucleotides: TGTGCCAGTATCCTTGACCGTCGGAATACCTACGAGCAGTACTTC.

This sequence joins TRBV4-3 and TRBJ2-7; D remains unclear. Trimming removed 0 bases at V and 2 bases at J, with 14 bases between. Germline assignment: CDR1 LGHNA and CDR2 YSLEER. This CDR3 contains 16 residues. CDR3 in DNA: TGCGCCAGCAGCCAAGATTTTGGGGATAGCCCCTACGAGCAGTACTTC. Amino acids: CASSQDFGDSPYEQYF.

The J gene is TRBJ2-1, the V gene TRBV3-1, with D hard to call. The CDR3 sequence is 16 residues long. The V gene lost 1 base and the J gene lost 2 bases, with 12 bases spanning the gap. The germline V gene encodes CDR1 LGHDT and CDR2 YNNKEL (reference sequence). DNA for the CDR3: TGTGCCAGCAGCCAAGCGAGGCTACCCACCTACAATGAGCAGTTCTTC. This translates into CASSQARLPTYNEQFF.

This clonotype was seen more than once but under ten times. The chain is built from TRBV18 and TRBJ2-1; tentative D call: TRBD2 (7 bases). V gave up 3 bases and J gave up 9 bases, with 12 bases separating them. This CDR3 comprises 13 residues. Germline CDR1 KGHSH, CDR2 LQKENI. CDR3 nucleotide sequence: TGTGCCAGCTCACCCCCCGGGGGGCCTGAGCAGTTCTTC. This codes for CASSPPGGPEQFF.

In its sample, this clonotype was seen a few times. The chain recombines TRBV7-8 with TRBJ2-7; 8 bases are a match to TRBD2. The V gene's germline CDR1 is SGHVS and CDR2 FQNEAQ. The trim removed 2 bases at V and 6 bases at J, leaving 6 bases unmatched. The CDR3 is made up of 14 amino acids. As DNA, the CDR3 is TGTGCCAGCAGCTTAAAGGGACTAGGACTCGAGCAGTACTTC. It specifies CASSLKGLGLEQYF.

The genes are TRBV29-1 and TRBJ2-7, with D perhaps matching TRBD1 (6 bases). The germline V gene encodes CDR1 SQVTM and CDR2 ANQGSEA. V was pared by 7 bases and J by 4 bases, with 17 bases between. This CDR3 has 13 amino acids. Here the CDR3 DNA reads TGCAGCGCCTATACAGGGAACGGTTACGAGCAGTACTTC. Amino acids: CSAYTGNGYEQYF.

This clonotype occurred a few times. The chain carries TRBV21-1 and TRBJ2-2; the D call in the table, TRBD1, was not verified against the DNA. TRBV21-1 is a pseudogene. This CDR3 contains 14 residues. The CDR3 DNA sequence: TGTGCCAGCAGCAACAGGGGGCGTAGGGGGGAGCTGTTTTTT. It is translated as CASSNRGRRGELFF.

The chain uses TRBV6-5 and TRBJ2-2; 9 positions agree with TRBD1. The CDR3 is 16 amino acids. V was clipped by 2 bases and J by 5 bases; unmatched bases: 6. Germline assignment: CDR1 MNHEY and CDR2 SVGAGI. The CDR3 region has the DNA TGTGCCAGCAGTTACGACGGGACAGGGAAGACCGGGGAGCTGTTTTTT. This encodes CASSYDGTGKTGELFF.

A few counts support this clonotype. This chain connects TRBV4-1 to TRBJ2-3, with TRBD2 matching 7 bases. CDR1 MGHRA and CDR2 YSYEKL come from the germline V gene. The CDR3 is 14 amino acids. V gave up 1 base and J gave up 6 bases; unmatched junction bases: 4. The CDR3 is CASSQGTSRDTQYF. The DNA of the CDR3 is TGCGCCAGCAGCCAAGGGACTAGTAGGGATACGCAGTATTTT.

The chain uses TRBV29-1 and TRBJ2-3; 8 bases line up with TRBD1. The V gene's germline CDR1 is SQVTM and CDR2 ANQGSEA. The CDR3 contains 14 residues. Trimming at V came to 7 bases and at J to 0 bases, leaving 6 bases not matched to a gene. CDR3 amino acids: CSGMDRASTDTQYF. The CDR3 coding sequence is TGCAGCGGCATGGACAGGGCCAGCACAGATACGCAGTATTTT.

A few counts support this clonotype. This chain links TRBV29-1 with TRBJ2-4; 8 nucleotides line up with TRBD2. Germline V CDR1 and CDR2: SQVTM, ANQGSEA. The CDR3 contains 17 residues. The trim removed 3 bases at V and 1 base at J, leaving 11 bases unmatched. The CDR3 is CSVDLGGRRGAKNIQYF. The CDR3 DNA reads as TGCAGCGTTGACCTGGGCGGGAGGAGGGGTGCCAAAAACATTCAGTACTTC.

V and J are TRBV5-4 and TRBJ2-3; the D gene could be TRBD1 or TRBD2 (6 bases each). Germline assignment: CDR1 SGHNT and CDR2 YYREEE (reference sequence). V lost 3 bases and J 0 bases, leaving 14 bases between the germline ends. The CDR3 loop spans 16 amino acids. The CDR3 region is CASSSWGDISTDTQYF. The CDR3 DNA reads TGTGCCAGCAGCTCCTGGGGGGACATTAGCACAGATACGCAGTATTTT.

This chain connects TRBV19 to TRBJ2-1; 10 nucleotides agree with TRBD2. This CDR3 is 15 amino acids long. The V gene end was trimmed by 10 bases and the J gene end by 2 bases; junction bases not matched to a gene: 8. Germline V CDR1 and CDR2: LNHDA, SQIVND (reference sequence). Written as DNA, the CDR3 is TGTGCCACCCGTAGCGGGAGGAACACCTACAATGAGCAGTTCTTC. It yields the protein CATRSGRNTYNEQFF.

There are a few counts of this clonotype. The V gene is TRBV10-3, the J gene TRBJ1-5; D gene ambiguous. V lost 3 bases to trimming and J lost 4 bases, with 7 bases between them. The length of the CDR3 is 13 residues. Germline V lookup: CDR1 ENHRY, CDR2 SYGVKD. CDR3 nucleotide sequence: TGTGCCATCAGTGACGGACGGAATCAGCCCCAGCATTTT. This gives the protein CAISDGRNQPQHF.

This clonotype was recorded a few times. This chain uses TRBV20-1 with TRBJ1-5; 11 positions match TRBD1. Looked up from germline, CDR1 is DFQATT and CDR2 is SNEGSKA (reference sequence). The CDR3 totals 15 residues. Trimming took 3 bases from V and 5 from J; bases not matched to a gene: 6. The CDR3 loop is CSARAGQGAYQPQHF. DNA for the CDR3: TGCAGTGCTAGGGCCGGACAGGGGGCTTATCAGCCCCAGCATTTT.

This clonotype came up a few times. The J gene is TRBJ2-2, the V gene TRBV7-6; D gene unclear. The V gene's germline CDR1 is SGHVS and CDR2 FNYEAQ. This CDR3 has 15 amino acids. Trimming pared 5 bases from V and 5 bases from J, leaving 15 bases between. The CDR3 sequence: CASSPHGVGTGELFF. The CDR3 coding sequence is TGTGCCAGCAGCCCACATGGGGTTGGAACCGGGGAGCTGTTTTTT.

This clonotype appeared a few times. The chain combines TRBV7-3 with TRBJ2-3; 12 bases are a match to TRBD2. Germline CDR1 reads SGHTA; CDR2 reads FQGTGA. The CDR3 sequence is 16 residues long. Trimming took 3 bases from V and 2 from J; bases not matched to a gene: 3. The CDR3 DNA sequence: TGTGCCAGCAGCTTGGGACTAGCGGGCGTCACAGATACGCAGTATTTT. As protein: CASSLGLAGVTDTQYF.